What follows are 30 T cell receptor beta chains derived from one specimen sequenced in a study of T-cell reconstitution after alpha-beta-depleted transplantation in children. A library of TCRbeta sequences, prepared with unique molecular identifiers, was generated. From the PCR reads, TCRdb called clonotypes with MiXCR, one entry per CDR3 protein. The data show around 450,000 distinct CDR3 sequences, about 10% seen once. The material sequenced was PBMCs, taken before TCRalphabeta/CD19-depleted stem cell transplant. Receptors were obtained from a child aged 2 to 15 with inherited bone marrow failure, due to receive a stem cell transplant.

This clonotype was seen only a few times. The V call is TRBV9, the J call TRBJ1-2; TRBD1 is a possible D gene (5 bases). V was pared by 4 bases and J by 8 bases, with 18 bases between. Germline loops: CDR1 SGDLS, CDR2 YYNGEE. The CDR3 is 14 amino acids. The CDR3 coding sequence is TGTGCCAGCAGCCCCAACGTCGGGGACGGCGGCTACACCTTC. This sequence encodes CASSPNVGDGGYTF.

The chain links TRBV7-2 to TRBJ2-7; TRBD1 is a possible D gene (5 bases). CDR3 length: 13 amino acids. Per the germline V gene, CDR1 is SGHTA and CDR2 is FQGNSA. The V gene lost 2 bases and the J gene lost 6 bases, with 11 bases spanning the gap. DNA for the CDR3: TGTGCCAGCAGCTTACTTCAGGGTCTCGAGCAGTACTTC. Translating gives CASSLLQGLEQYF.

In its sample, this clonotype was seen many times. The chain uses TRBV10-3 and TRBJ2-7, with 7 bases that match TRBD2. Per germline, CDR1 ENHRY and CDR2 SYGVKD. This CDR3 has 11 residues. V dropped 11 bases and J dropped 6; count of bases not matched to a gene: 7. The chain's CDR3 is CAVGRGGEQYF. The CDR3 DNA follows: TGTGCCGTTGGGAGGGGCGGCGAGCAGTACTTC.

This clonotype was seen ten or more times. CDR3 loop: CSAGGGYGNTEAFF. In DNA form, the CDR3 reads TGCAGTGCAGGGGGAGGGTACGGGAACACTGAAGCTTTCTTT. This sequence joins TRBV20-1 and TRBJ1-1; TRBD1 might be the D (6 bases). Germline CDR1 DFQATT, CDR2 SNEGSKA (reference sequence). V was clipped by 6 bases and J by 1 base, with 15 bases between them. CDR3 length: 14 residues.

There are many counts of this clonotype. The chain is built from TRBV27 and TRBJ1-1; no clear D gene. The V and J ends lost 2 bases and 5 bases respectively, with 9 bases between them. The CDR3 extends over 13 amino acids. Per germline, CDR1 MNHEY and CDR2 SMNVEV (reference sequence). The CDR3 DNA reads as TGTGCCAGCAGTTTAGCCCGAGGGACTGAAGCTTTCTTT. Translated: CASSLARGTEAFF.

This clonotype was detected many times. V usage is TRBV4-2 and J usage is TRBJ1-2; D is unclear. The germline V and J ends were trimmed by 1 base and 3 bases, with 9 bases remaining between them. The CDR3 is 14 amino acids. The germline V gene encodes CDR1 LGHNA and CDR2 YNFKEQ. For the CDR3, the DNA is TGTGCCAGCAGCCAAGCCCGGACTGACTATGGCTACACCTTC. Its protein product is CASSQARTDYGYTF.

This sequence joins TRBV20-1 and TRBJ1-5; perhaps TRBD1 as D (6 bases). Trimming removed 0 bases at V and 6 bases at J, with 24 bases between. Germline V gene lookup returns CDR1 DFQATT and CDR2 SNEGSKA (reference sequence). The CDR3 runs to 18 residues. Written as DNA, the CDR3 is TGCAGTGCTAGAGATTCACGGAACATGTACAGGGAGGGTCAGCCCCAGCATTTT. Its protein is CSARDSRNMYREGQPQHF.

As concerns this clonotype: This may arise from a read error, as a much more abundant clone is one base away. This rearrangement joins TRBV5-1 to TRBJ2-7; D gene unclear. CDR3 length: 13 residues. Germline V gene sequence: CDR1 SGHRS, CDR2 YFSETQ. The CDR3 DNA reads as TGCTCCAGCAGCTTATGGCAGACCAGGGAGCAGTACTTC. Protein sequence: CSSSLWQTREQYF.

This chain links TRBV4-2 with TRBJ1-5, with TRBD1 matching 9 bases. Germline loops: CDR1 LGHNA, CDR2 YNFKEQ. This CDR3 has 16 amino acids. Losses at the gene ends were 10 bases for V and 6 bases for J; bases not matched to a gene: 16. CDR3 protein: CAMGPEQGARGQPQHF. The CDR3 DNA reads TGTGCCATGGGCCCAGAACAGGGGGCCCGAGGTCAGCCCCAGCATTTT.

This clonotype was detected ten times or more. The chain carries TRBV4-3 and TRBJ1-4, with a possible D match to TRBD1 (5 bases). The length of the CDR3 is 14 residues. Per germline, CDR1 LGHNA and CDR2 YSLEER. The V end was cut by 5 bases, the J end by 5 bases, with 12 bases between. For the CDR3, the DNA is TGCGCCAGCAGCTACAAAGGGGAGAATGAAAAACTGTTTTTT. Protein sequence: CASSYKGENEKLFF.

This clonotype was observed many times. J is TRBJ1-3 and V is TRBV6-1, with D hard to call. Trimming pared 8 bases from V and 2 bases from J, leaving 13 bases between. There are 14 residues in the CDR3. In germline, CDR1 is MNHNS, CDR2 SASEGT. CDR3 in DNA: TGTGCCAGCGGCCAGTTTAGGACTGGAAACACCATATATTTT. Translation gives CASGQFRTGNTIYF.

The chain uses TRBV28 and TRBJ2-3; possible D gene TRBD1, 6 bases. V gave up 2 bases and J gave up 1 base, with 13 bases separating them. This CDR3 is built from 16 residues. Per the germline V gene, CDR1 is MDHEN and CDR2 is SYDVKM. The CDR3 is CASSLPGQGGTDTQYF. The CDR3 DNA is TGTGCCAGCAGTTTACCGGGACAAGGGGGCACAGATACGCAGTATTTT.

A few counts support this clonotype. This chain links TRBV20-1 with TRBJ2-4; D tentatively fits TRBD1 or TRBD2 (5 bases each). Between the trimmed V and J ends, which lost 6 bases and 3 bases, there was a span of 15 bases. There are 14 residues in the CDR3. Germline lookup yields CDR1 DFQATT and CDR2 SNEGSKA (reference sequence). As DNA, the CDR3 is TGCAGTGCGGCCGGGACGACGGTCAAAAACATTCAGTACTTC. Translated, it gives CSAAGTTVKNIQYF.

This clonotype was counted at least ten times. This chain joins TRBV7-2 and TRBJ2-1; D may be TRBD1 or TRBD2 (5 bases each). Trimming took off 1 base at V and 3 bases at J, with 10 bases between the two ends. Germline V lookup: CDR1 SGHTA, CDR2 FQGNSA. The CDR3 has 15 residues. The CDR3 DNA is TGTGCCAGCAGCTTAGAGGGGAGTGTCTACAATGAGCAGTTCTTC. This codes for CASSLEGSVYNEQFF.

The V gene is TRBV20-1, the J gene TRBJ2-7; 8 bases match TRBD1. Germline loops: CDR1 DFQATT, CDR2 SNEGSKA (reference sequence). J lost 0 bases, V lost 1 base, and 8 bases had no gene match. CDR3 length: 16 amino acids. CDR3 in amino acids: CSARGVRDRSSYEQYF. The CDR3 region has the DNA TGCAGTGCTAGAGGCGTCCGGGACAGGAGCTCCTACGAGCAGTACTTC.

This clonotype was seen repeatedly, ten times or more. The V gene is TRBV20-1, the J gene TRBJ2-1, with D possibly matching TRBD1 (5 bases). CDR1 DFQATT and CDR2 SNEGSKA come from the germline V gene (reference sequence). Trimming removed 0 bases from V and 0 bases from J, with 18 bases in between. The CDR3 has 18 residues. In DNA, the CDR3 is TGCAGTGCTAGAGACCTCGAGGCCGACAGACACTCCTACAATGAGCAGTTCTTC. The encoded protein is CSARDLEADRHSYNEQFF.

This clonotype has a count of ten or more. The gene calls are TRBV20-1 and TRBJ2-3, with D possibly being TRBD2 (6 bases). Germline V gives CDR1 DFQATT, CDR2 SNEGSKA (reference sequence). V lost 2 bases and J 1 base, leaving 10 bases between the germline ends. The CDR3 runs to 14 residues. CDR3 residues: CSARFWGGTDTQYF. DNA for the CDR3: TGCAGTGCTAGATTCTGGGGGGGCACAGATACGCAGTATTTT.

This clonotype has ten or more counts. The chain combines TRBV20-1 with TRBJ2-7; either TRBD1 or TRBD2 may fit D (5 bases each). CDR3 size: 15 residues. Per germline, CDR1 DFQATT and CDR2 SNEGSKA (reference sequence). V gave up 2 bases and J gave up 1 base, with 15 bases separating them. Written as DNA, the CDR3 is TGCAGTGCTAGACCGCACCGGGGCCTATCCTACGAGCAGTACTTC. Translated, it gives CSARPHRGLSYEQYF.

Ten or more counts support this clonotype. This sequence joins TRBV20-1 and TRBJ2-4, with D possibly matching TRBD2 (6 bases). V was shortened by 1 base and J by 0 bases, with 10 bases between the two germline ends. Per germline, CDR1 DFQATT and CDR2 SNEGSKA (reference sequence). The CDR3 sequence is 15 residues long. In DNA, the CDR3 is TGCAGTGCTAGAGTAGCGGCCACAGCCAAAAACATTCAGTACTTC. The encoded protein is CSARVAATAKNIQYF.

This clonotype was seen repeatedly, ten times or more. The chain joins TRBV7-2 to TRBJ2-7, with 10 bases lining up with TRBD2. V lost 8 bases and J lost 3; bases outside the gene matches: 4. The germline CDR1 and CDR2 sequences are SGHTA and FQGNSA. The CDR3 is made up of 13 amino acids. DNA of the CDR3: TGTGCCAGCGCTAGCGGGAGTGTCTACGAGCAGTACTTC. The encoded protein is CASASGSVYEQYF.

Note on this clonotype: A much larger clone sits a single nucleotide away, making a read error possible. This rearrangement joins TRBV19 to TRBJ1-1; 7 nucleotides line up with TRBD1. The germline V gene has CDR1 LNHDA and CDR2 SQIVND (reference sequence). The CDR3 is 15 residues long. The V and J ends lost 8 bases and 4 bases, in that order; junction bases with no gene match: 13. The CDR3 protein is CASSHLGGGTTEAFF. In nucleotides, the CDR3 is TGTGCCAGTTCCCATCTCGGAGGGGGCACCACTGAAGCTTTCTTT.

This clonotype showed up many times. The CDR3 DNA reads as TGCGCCAGCAGCCCCTATTTACTAGCCGCCCAAATATTCACCGGGGAGCTGTTTTTT. Protein sequence: CASSPYLLAAQIFTGELFF. The gene calls are TRBV5-1 and TRBJ2-2; D is possibly TRBD2 (6 bases). V gave up 4 bases and J gave up 4 bases, with 26 bases separating them. From germline, CDR1 is SGHRS and CDR2 YFSETQ. The CDR3 is 19 amino acids.

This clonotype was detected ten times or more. In DNA form, the CDR3 reads TGCAGTGCTAGAGATCGGAGGAAGACTGAAGCTTTCTTT. Its protein is CSARDRRKTEAFF. The gene calls are TRBV20-1 and TRBJ1-1; D ambiguous. Looked up from germline, CDR1 is DFQATT and CDR2 is SNEGSKA (reference sequence). V lost 0 bases and J 5 bases, leaving 10 bases between the germline ends. This CDR3 spans 13 amino acids.

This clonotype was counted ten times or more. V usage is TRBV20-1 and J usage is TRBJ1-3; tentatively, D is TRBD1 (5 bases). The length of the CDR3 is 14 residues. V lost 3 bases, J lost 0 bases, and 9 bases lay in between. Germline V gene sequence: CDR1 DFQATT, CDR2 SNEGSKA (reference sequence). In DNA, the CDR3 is TGCAGTGCTAGGTACAGGAACTCTGGAAACACCATATATTTT. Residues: CSARYRNSGNTIYF.

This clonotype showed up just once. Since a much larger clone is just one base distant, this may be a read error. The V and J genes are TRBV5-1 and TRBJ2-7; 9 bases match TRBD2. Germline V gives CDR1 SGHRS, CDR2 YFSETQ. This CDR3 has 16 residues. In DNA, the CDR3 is TGCGCCAGCAGCGGCCCTAGCGGGACCTTCTCCGACGAGCAGTACTTC. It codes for CASSGPSGTFSDEQYF.

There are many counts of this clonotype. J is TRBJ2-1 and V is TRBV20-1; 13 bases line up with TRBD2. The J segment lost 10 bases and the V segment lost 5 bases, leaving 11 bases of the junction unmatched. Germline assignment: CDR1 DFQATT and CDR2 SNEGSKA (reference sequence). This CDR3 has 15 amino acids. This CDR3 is CSAYTRLAGGREQFF. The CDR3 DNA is TGCAGTGCTTATACGAGACTAGCGGGAGGACGCGAGCAGTTCTTC.

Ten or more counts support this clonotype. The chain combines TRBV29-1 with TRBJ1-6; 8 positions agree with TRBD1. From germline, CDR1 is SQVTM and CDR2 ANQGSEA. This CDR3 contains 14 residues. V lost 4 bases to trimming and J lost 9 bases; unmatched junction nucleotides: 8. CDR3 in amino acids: CSVADREEGSPLHF. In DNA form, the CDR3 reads TGCAGCGTTGCGGACAGGGAGGAGGGTTCACCCCTCCACTTT. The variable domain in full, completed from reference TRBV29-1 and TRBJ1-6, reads SAVISQKPSRDICQRGTSLTIQCQVDSQVTMMFWYRQQPGQSLTLIATANQGSEATYESGFVIDKFPISRPNLTFSTLTVSNMSPEDSSIYLCSVADREEGSPLHFGNGTRLTVT.

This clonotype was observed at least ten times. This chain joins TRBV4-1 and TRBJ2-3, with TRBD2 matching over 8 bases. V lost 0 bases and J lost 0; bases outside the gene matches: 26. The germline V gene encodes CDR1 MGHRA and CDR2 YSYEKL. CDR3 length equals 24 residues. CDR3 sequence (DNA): TGCGCCAGCAGCCAAGATCCGTGCGGGGAAACGGGACTAGACCTTCCTACTAGCACAGATACGCAGTATTTT. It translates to CASSQDPCGETGLDLPTSTDTQYF.

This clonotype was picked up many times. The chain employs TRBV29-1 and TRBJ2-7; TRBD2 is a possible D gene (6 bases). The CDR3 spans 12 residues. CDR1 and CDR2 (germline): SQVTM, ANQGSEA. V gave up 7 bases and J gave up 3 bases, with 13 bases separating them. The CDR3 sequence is CSGGDGYYEQYF. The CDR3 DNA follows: TGCAGCGGGGGGGACGGATACTACGAGCAGTACTTC.

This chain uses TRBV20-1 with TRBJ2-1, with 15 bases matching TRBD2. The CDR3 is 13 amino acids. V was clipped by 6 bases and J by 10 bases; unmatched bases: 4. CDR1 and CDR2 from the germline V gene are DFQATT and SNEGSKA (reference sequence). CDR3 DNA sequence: TGCAGTGCCCGGACTAGCGGGAGGGGAGAGCAGTTCTTC. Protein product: CSARTSGRGEQFF.